This record covers a single TCR beta chain. Its antigen has not been determined. Base qualities are missing; no much larger clone stands one base away. These data are taken from a study of blood T cell repertoires in COVID-19 (TCRdb year 2020). Regarding the research as a whole: The collaborator samples originated in the United States, Italy and Spain and spanned the acute and convalescent phases of COVID-19. The prospective study material was composed of cDNA or gDNA derived from T cells, B-cell-depleted T cells, or PBMCs. Subjects who had been exposed to COVID-19, were actively infected with it, or had recovered from it provided the deeply sampled blood TCRbeta repertoires that made up the dataset. The repertoires were released in a freely available public database intended as a resource for research on the immune response to SARS-CoV-2. Samples came from the ongoing ImmuneRACE study (first 160 participants) plus 1,254 subjects from 6 global collaborators. Nearly every sample came with metadata listing a de-identified subject ID, COVID-19 status, age in years and sex. Where available, HLA class I and class II types were obtained from metadata supplied by the sample provider rather than from assay-based typing.

The cysteine opens and the phenylalanine closes a CDR3 of 15 amino acids. This entry keeps only the CDR3 DNA: 45 bases, framed from base 1. V was cut back by 4 bases and J by 4 bases, leaving a gap of 14 bases between them. CDR1 and CDR2 (SNHLY, FYNNEI) derive from the germline V gene. Findings and caveats that apply to the study as a whole: The quantity of clinical and demographic metadata differed by source and by participant and was supplied without curation.

TCRbeta CDR3 regions were amplified from genomic DNA using the immunoSEQ Assay, a bias-controlled multiplex PCR. In the source study's methods: The number of nucleated cells in each sample was estimated by amplification of reference gene primers within the assay. To quantify the absolute abundance of each unique TCRbeta CDR3 rearrangement, sequence reads were collapsed and filtered. For each sample, productive Simpson clonality was calculated as the square root of Simpson's diversity index across productive rearrangements. TCRdb holds this immuneACCESS table with in-frame rearrangements only. Some clones are missing; in checked studies, unresolved V genes explain under half, and the rest has no known cause. V and J calls and clone size are given by that table; D and trimming were obtained from the DNA. This sample is represented by more than 250,000 clones; around 90% of them were singletons. 4.5% to 7% of the sample is taken by the ten largest.

Enrolling through a virtual design, the prospective study's participants ranged in age from about 18 to 100 years and lived across 20 to 25 United States geographic areas. Cohort assignment in the prospective study relied on participant-reported clinical history from a screening survey and a study questionnaire. For ImmuneRACE Cohort 3, a participant was defined as recovered based on two consecutive negative NP/OP PCR tests, clearance by a healthcare professional, or resolution of symptoms. Mobile phlebotomists in the prospective study collected whole blood, serum and a nasopharyngeal or oropharyngeal swab from every participant. Over a roughly 2-month period, participants in the prospective study had the option of providing additional blood draws and questionnaires. Before DNA extraction, prospective study blood samples were shipped either frozen or at room temperature.

The rearranged chain carries TRBV2 and TRBJ1-5; TRBD1 is possibly the D segment (5 matching bases). The material sequenced was PBMCs or T cells enriched from blood (not recorded which). This receptor was obtained from a woman aged 25 to 39 who had recovered from COVID-19. The CDR3 has the sequence CASSGRGLRNQPQHF. In nucleotides, the sequence is TGTGCCAGCAGTGGAAGGGGCCTGAGGAATCAGCCCCAGCATTTT.